The subject of this entry is one T cell receptor beta chain. The data stem from a study of blood T cell repertoires in COVID-19. Generated by immunoSEQ multiplex PCR, the TCRdb table keeps only in-frame clones and is missing some. The sample has some 400,000 clones; over 75% are singletons. Germline CDR1 and CDR2: LNHDA and SQIVND (reference sequence). V lost 1 base to trimming and J lost 4 bases; unmatched junction nucleotides: 5. The length of the CDR3 is 15 residues. This sequence originates from a man younger than 40 who had recovered from COVID-19. The material sequenced was PBMCs or T cells enriched from blood (not recorded which). The rearrangement uses TRBV19 and TRBJ2-5; 8 bases are shared with TRBD2. The chain's CDR3 is CASSIGSGRAETQYF. The CDR3 DNA is TGTGCCAGTAGTATAGGAAGCGGGAGAGCAGAGACCCAGTACTTC.